These 30 T cell receptor beta chains were sequenced from one sample in a study of Ad26.COV2.S vaccination and SARS-CoV-2 variants. Treatment indicated: roughly 20 received Ad26.COV2.S at low or high dose, single or two shots; a few received placebo; per-sample allocation not given. The samples date from day 63 after the first vaccine or placebo injection. Generated by immunoSEQ multiplex PCR, the TCRdb table keeps only in-frame clones and is missing some. This table has over 250,000 clones, around 87% appearing once. Here the sequenced sample was peripheral blood, taken in a trial of Ad26.COV2.S vaccine versus placebo. The receptors stem from a person aged 18 to 59 who received the Ad26.COV2.S COVID-19 vaccine or a placebo.

The rearrangement links TRBV2 to TRBJ1-2; D perhaps matches TRBD1 (6 bases). The V end lost 6 bases, the J end lost 0 bases, and 11 bases lay between the germline ends. Germline V gene sequence: CDR1 SNHLY, CDR2 FYNNEI. This CDR3 has 14 residues. In nucleotides, the CDR3 is TGTGCCAGCAGCACAGGGATTTCTAACTATGGCTACACCTTC. Translating gives CASSTGISNYGYTF.

The chain has TRBV11-1 and TRBJ2-7; 9 positions match TRBD1. CDR3 size: 15 residues. Trimming at V came to 3 bases and at J to 2 bases, leaving 5 bases not matched to a gene. Germline CDR1 and CDR2: SGHAT and FQDESV (reference sequence). The CDR3 nucleotides are TGTGCCAGCAGCTTTCCGGGACAGGGAACCTACGAGCAGTACTTC. Protein product: CASSFPGQGTYEQYF.

J is TRBJ1-6 and V is TRBV5-1, with TRBD1 matching over 7 bases. CDR3 size: 15 residues. V lost 0 bases, J lost 7 bases, and 4 bases stayed unmatched. Germline-derived CDR1 and CDR2 are SGHRS and YFSETQ. For the CDR3, the DNA is TGCGCCAGCAGCTTGGTACAGGGGAGGAATTCACCCCTCCACTTT. Protein product: CASSLVQGRNSPLHF.

The V gene is TRBV18, the J gene TRBJ1-1; D gene ambiguous. The CDR3 contains 13 residues. V lost 5 bases and J lost 1, with 8 bases in between. Per the germline V gene, CDR1 is KGHSH and CDR2 is LQKENI. CDR3 sequence reads: CASSRDGNTEAFF. The CDR3 DNA reads as TGTGCCAGCTCAAGAGACGGGAACACTGAAGCTTTCTTT.

The chain uses TRBV6-6 and TRBJ1-6; no clear D. This CDR3 has 14 amino acids. V lost 11 bases and J lost 8, with 19 bases in between. Germline V gene data show CDR1 as MNHNY and CDR2 as SVGAGI (reference sequence). The CDR3 here is CAANRGTEDSPLHF. The CDR3 nucleotides read TGTGCCGCCAACCGGGGTACAGAGGATTCACCCCTCCACTTT.

The chain is built from TRBV25-1 and TRBJ2-1, with D perhaps given as TRBD1 or TRBD2 (5 bases each). CDR1 and CDR2 (germline): MGHDK, SYGVNS. V was clipped by 3 bases and J by 11 bases, with 14 bases between them. The CDR3 runs 13 residues. CDR3 protein: CASSEPGPLKQFF. The CDR3 DNA reads as TGTGCCAGCAGTGAGCCGGGACCCCTGAAGCAGTTCTTC.

The chain combines TRBV18 with TRBJ1-6; D remains unclear. Germline V gives CDR1 KGHSH, CDR2 LQKENI. The V end lost 3 bases, the J end lost 6 bases, and 12 bases lay between the germline ends. The CDR3 totals 15 residues. The CDR3 nucleotides read TGTGCCAGCTCACCGGTCCCAGGCCTTAATTCACCCCTCCACTTT. Protein: CASSPVPGLNSPLHF.

The chain combines TRBV11-2 with TRBJ2-2, with 11 nucleotides matching TRBD2. Germline loops: CDR1 SGHAT, CDR2 FQNNGV. CDR3 length: 16 residues. V shed 4 bases, J shed 5 bases, and the junction held 6 bases outside the gene matches. The CDR3 protein is CASSSIAGGPTGELFF. As DNA, the CDR3 is TGTGCCAGCAGCTCTATAGCGGGAGGGCCTACCGGGGAGCTGTTTTTT. Complete variable domain (other parts from reference TRBV11-2 and TRBJ2-2): EAGVAQSPRYKIIEKRQSVAFWCNPISGHATLYWYQQILGQGPKLLIQFQNNGVVDDSQLPKDRFSAERLKGVDSTLKIQPAKLEDSAVYLCASSSIAGGPTGELFFGEGSRLTVL.

The CDR3 nucleotides read TGTGCCAGCAGCCAGACAGGGGGCGCGACTGAAAAACTGTTTTTT. Translating it yields CASSQTGGATEKLFF. The rearrangement links TRBV14 to TRBJ1-4; TRBD1 matches at 10 bases. With 3 bases clipped from V and 7 bases from J, the junction kept 5 bases outside the gene matches. The CDR3 has 15 amino acids. CDR1 is SGHDN, CDR2 FVKESK, per germline.

The chain joins TRBV10-1 to TRBJ2-7; the match to TRBD1 covers 8 bases. This CDR3 region has 14 residues. V shed 0 bases and J 7 bases; nucleotides not matched to a gene: 5. Germline loops: CDR1 WNHNN, CDR2 SYGVQD (reference sequence). This chain's CDR3 is CASSESQGAREQYF. Here the CDR3 DNA reads TGCGCCAGCAGTGAGTCTCAGGGGGCTCGGGAGCAGTACTTC.

The V and J genes are TRBV6-4 and TRBJ1-2; 9 bases map to TRBD1. This CDR3 is 14 amino acids long. The V and J ends lost 4 bases and 5 bases, in that order; junction bases with no gene match: 5. Germline assignment: CDR1 MRHNA and CDR2 SNTAGT. The CDR3: CASSVGQGSYGYTF. Here the CDR3 DNA reads TGTGCCAGCAGTGTTGGACAGGGGAGTTATGGCTACACCTTC.

This clone was seen only a few times. CDR3: CASSTLAGNEQFF. CDR3 bases: TGTGCCAGCAGTACCTTAGCGGGAAATGAGCAGTTCTTC. The chain has TRBV12-3 or TRBV12-4 and TRBJ2-1, with 8 bases that match TRBD2. This CDR3 is 13 amino acids long. V lost 5 bases to trimming and J lost 7 bases; unmatched junction nucleotides: 4.

V usage is TRBV12-5 and J usage is TRBJ1-2; 7 bases line up with TRBD1. Germline values: CDR1 LGHNT, CDR2 FRNRAP. Trimming cost V 3 bases and J 2 bases; bases outside gene matches: 3. The CDR3 has 14 amino acids. CDR3 DNA: TGTGCTAGTGGTTTTTCGACAGGGAACTATGGCTACACCTTC. Its translation is CASGFSTGNYGYTF.

CDR3 bases: TGCAGCGTTGTCGTTTGGCTGGCGAATGACGGAACAGGAATGGGCGAGACCCAGTACTTC. Translating it yields CSVVVWLANDGTGMGETQYF. The V call is TRBV29-1, the J call TRBJ2-5; possible D gene TRBD1, 5 bases. Between the trimmed V and J ends, which lost 4 bases and 5 bases, there was a span of 35 bases. Germline assignment: CDR1 SQVTM and CDR2 ANQGSEA. The CDR3 has 20 residues.

This clone came up once. The rearrangement joins TRBV18 to TRBJ1-2, with D unclear. CDR3 length: 13 residues. From germline, CDR1 is KGHSH and CDR2 LQKENI. V lost 2 bases and J lost 4, with 8 bases in between. CDR3: CASSPTELYGYTF. CDR3 DNA: TGTGCCAGCTCACCAACAGAGCTCTATGGCTACACCTTC.

This chain uses TRBV14 with TRBJ1-2, with 7 bases identical to TRBD1. V lost 6 bases and J lost 7; bases outside the gene matches: 11. There are 14 residues in the CDR3. Germline CDR1 is SGHDN and CDR2 is FVKESK. The chain's CDR3 is CASRPDRVSGGYTF. Written as DNA, the CDR3 is TGTGCCAGCAGACCCGACAGGGTCTCGGGTGGCTACACCTTC.

The V gene is TRBV7-2, the J gene TRBJ2-3; 9 bases are a match to TRBD2. V was pared by 5 bases and J by 1 base, with 7 bases of the junction left unmatched. CDR1 and CDR2 from the germline V gene are SGHTA and FQGNSA. The CDR3 totals 16 residues. The CDR3 nucleotides read TGTGCCAGCAGCACCCCAGCGGGGGGAGGCACAGATACGCAGTATTTT. The encoded protein is CASSTPAGGGTDTQYF. Full variable domain (remainder filled in from reference TRBV7-2 and TRBJ2-3): GAGVSQSPSNKVTEKGKDVELRCDPISGHTALYWYRQSLGQGLEFLIYFQGNSAPDKSGLPSDRFSAERTGGSVSTLTIQRTQQEDSAVYLCASSTPAGGGTDTQYFGPGTRLTVL.

The chain links TRBV30 to TRBJ2-1, with 7 bases identical to TRBD2. CDR3 length equals 15 residues. Trimming removed 5 bases from V and 4 bases from J; junction bases left unmatched: 11. The germline V gene has CDR1 GTSNPN and CDR2 SVGIG (reference sequence). The CDR3 DNA follows: TGTGCCTGGGGAAGTGGAACTAGCGTTTACAATGAGCAGTTCTTC. This codes for CAWGSGTSVYNEQFF.

This clone was recorded only once. The chain is built from TRBV12-3 or TRBV12-4 and TRBJ2-7, with D maybe TRBD1 (6 bases). This CDR3 region has 13 residues. V dropped 5 bases and J dropped 4 bases, with 12 bases sitting between them. The CDR3 loop is CASSPDSFYEQYF. CDR3 nucleotides: TGTGCCAGCAGTCCGGACAGCTTTTACGAGCAGTACTTC.

The V gene is TRBV6-2 or TRBV6-3, the J gene TRBJ1-5, with unresolved D. The CDR3 is 14 residues long. Between the trimmed V and J ends, which lost 5 bases and 0 bases, there was a span of 8 bases. CDR1 is MNHEY, CDR2 SVGEGT, per germline. The CDR3 DNA reads TGTGCCAGCAGTACGGGAAATAGCAATCAGCCCCAGCATTTT. This translates into CASSTGNSNQPQHF.

This clone has only a few counts. V usage is TRBV4-2 and J usage is TRBJ1-5; unclear D gene. Trimming pared 4 bases from V and 2 bases from J, leaving 9 bases between. The CDR3 is made up of 14 amino acids. CDR1 and CDR2 from the germline V gene are LGHNA and YNFKEQ. The CDR3 spells CASSPLVGNQPQHF. The CDR3 coding sequence is TGTGCCAGCAGCCCCCTTGTCGGCAATCAGCCCCAGCATTTT.

This clone is a singleton in its sample. The chain links TRBV29-1 to TRBJ1-2; 7 bases agree with TRBD1. The CDR3 runs to 16 residues. The germline V gene encodes CDR1 SQVTM and CDR2 ANQGSEA. V was pared by 2 bases and J by 3 bases, with 12 bases of the junction left unmatched. CDR3 region: CSVELVQGEPYYGYTF. The DNA of the CDR3 is TGCAGCGTTGAATTGGTGCAGGGGGAGCCTTACTATGGCTACACCTTC.

The chain couples TRBV5-5 to TRBJ1-5; TRBD1 matches 8 bases. V trimming: 4 bases; J trimming: 0 bases; junction bases outside the gene matches: 12. There are 18 residues in the CDR3. Germline CDR1 reads SGHKS; CDR2 reads YYEKEE (reference sequence). The DNA of the CDR3 is TGTGCCAGCAGCCTCGGGACAGGAATAGGGAGTAGCAATCAGCCCCAGCATTTT. Encoded protein: CASSLGTGIGSSNQPQHF.

The chain links TRBV11-2 to TRBJ2-3, with TRBD2 matching 7 bases. This CDR3 contains 19 residues. V lost 1 base to trimming and J lost 6 bases; unmatched junction nucleotides: 19. Germline CDR1 and CDR2: SGHAT and FQNNGV. The CDR3 here is CASSLVGGAWAGDGDTQYF. For the CDR3, the DNA is TGTGCCAGCAGCTTAGTTGGTGGGGCCTGGGCGGGAGATGGGGATACGCAGTATTTT.

This chain uses TRBV6-1 with TRBJ1-2; 11 nucleotides agree with TRBD1. After removal of 3 bases from V and 7 bases from J, the junction contained 4 bases not matched to a gene. Germline lookup yields CDR1 MNHNS and CDR2 SASEGT. The CDR3 covers 14 residues. CDR3 coding DNA: TGTGCCAGCAGTGAGGACAGGGGGCGGATTGGCTACACCTTC. Residues: CASSEDRGRIGYTF.

The DNA of the CDR3 is TGTGCCAGCAGTGAACTCCCCAGGGGGCAAGAAAAACTGTTTTTT. As protein: CASSELPRGQEKLFF. V and J are TRBV2 and TRBJ1-4; 8 bases are a match to TRBD1. The germline gives CDR1 SNHLY, CDR2 FYNNEI. This CDR3 contains 15 residues. The J segment lost 8 bases and the V segment lost 2 bases, leaving 7 bases of the junction unmatched.

The chain recombines TRBV6-5 with TRBJ1-2, with a tentative D call TRBD1 (5 bases). This CDR3 contains 15 residues. Trimming stripped 6 bases from V and 2 bases from J, with 16 bases between. Germline lookup yields CDR1 MNHEY and CDR2 SVGAGI. Written as DNA, the CDR3 is TGTGCCAGCAGCCCGACAGTCCTCAAAAACTATGGCTACACCTTC. Its translation is CASSPTVLKNYGYTF.

This chain connects TRBV30 to TRBJ2-1, with 9 bases matching TRBD2. The CDR3 is 13 amino acids. V was pared by 3 bases and J by 6 bases, with 3 bases of the junction left unmatched. Germline loops: CDR1 GTSNPN, CDR2 SVGIG (reference sequence). The CDR3 bases are TGTGCCTGGAGGGCTAGCGGGGTCAATGAGCAGTTCTTC. The encoded protein is CAWRASGVNEQFF.

The genes are TRBV28 and TRBJ1-1; D not resolved. Germline CDR1 reads MDHEN; CDR2 reads SYDVKM. This CDR3 has 13 residues. Trimming took off 6 bases at V and 8 bases at J, with 16 bases between the two ends. The CDR3 here is CASSLHRGEEAFF. DNA for the CDR3: TGTGCCAGCAGCCTTCATCGCGGTGAGGAAGCTTTCTTT. The complete variable domain, with remaining parts taken from reference TRBV28 and TRBJ1-1, reads DVKVTQSSRYLVKRTGEKVFLECVQDMDHENMFWYRQDPGLGLRLIYFSYDVKMKEKGDIPEGYSVSREKKERFSLILESASTNQTSMYLCASSLHRGEEAFFGQGTRLTVV.

The rearrangement uses TRBV30 and TRBJ1-5, with D perhaps TRBD1 (6 bases). Germline-derived CDR1 and CDR2 are GTSNPN and SVGIG (reference sequence). This CDR3 is built from 14 residues. The V end lost 0 bases, the J end lost 5 bases, and 11 bases lay between the germline ends. The CDR3: CAWSVTRGYQPQHF. The CDR3 region has the DNA TGTGCCTGGAGTGTAACCAGGGGCTATCAGCCCCAGCATTTT.